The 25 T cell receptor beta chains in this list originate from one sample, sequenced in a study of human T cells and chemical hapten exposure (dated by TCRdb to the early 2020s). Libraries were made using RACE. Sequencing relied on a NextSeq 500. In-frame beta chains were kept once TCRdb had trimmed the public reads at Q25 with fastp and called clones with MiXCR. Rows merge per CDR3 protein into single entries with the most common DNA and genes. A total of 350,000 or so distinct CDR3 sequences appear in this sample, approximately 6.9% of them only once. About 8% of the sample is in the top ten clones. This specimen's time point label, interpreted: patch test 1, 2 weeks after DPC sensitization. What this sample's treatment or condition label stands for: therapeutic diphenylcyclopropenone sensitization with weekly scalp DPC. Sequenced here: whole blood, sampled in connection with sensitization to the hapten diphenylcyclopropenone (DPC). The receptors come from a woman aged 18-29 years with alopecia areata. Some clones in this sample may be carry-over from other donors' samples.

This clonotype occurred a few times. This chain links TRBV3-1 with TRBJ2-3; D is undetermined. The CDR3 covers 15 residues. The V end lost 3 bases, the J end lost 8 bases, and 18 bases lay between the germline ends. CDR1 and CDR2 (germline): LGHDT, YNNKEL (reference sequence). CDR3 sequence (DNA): TGTGCCAGCAGCCACATAACTATATACCTGGGTACGCAGTATTTT. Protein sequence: CASSHITIYLGTQYF.

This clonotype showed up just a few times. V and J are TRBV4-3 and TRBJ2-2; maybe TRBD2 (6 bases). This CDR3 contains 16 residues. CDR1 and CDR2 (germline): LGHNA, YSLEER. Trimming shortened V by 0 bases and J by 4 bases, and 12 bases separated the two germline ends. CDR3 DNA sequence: TGCGCCAGCAGCCAAGATCCGGGGGTTGGCACCGGGGAGCTGTTTTTT. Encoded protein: CASSQDPGVGTGELFF.

This CDR3 is CAIRPTSSDTQYF. CDR3 sequence (DNA): TGTGCCATCAGGCCGACTAGTTCAGATACGCAGTATTTT. The V call is TRBV10-3, the J call TRBJ2-3; D may be TRBD2 (6 bases). Trimming took 6 bases from V and 4 from J, leaving 11 bases between them. The CDR3 has 13 residues. Per germline, CDR1 ENHRY and CDR2 SYGVKD.

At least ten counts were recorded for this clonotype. This chain's CDR3 is CASSQPGQGLYEQYF. The CDR3 nucleotides read TGTGCCAGCAGCCAGCCGGGACAGGGGCTTTACGAGCAGTACTTC. The chain combines TRBV7-9 with TRBJ2-7; 10 bases match TRBD1. The germline V gene encodes CDR1 SEHNR and CDR2 FQNEAQ (reference sequence). This CDR3 is 15 amino acids long. V was pared by 5 bases and J by 4 bases, with 8 bases of the junction left unmatched.

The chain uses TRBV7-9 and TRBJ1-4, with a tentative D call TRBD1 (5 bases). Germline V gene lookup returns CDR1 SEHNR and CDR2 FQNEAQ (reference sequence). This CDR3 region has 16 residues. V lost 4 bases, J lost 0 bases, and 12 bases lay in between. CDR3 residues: CASSWGRVTTNEKLFF. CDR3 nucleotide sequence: TGTGCCAGCAGCTGGGGGAGGGTTACAACTAATGAAAAACTGTTTTTT.

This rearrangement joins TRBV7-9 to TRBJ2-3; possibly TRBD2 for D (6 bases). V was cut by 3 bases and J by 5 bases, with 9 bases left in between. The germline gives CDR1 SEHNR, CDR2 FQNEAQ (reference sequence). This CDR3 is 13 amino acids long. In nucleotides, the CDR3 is TGTGCCAGCAGCTTTATAGCGGAAGATACGCAGTATTTT. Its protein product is CASSFIAEDTQYF.

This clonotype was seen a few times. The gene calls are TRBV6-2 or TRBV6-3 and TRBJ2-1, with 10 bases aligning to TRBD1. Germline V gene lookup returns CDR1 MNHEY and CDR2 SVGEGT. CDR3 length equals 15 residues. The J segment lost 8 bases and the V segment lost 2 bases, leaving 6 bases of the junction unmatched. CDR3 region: CASSYRDRGWDEQFF. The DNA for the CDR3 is TGTGCCAGCAGTTACAGGGACAGGGGATGGGATGAGCAGTTCTTC.

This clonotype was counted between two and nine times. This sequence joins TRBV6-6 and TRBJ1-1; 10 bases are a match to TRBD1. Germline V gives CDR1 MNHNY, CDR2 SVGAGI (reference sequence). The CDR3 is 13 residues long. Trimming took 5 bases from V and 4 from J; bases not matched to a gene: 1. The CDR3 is CASSDRGRTEAFF. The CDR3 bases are TGTGCCAGCAGTGACAGGGGGCGCACTGAAGCTTTCTTT.

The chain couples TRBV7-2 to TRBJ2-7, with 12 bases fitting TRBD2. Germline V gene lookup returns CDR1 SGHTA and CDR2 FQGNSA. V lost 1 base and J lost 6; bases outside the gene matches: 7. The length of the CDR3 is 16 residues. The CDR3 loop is CASSLGTSGAWREQYF. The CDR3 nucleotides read TGTGCCAGCAGCTTAGGGACTAGCGGGGCCTGGCGCGAGCAGTACTTC.

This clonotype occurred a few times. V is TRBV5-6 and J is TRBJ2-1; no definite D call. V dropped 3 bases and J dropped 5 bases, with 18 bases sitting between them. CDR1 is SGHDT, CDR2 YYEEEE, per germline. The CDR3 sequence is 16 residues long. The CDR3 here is CASSSDSARVDNEQFF. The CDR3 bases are TGTGCCAGCAGCTCTGACTCGGCTCGAGTGGACAATGAGCAGTTCTTC.

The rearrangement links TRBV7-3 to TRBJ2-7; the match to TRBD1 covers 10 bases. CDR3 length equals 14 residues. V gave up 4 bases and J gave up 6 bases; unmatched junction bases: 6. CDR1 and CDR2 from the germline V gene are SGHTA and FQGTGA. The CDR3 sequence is CASSSGTGDREQYF. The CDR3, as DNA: TGTGCCAGCAGCTCCGGGACAGGGGACCGCGAGCAGTACTTC.

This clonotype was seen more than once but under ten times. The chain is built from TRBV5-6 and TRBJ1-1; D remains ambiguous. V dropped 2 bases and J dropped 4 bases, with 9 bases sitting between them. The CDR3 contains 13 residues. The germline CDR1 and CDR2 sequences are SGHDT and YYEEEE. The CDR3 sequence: CASSFGQFTEAFF. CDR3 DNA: TGTGCCAGCAGCTTCGGGCAGTTCACTGAAGCTTTCTTT.

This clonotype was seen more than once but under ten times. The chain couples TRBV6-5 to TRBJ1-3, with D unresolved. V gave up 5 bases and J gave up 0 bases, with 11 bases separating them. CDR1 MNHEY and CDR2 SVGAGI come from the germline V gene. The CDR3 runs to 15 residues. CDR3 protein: CASSGRSPSGNTIYF. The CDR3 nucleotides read TGTGCCAGCAGTGGACGCTCCCCCTCTGGAAACACCATATATTTT.

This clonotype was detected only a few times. CDR3 residues: CASSLTDYTEAFF. CDR3 in DNA: TGTGCCAGCAGCTTAACGGATTACACTGAAGCTTTCTTT. This chain joins TRBV11-2 and TRBJ1-1; no firm D call. Germline V gives CDR1 SGHAT, CDR2 FQNNGV. V lost 2 bases and J 3 bases, leaving 7 bases between the germline ends. The CDR3 is 13 amino acids.

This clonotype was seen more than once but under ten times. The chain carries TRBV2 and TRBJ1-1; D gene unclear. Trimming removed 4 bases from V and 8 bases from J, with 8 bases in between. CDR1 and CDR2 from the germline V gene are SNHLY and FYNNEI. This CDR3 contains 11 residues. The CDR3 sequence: CASSAVGEAFF. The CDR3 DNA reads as TGTGCCAGCAGTGCGGTCGGGGAAGCTTTCTTT.

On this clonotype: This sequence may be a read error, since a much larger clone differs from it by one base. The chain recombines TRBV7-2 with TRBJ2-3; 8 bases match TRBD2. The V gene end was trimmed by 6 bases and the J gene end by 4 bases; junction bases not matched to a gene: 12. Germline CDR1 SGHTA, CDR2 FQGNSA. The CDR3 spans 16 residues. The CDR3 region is CASRGPGGGTPDTQYF. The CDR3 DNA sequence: TGTGCCAGCAGGGGGCCTGGCGGGGGGACCCCAGATACGCAGTATTTT.

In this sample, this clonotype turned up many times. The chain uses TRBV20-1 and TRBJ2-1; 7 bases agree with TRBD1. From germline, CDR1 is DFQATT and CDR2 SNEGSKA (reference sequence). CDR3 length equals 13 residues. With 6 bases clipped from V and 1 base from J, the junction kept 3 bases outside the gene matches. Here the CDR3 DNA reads TGCAGTGCCTTGACAGGGTCCTACAATGAGCAGTTCTTC. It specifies CSALTGSYNEQFF.

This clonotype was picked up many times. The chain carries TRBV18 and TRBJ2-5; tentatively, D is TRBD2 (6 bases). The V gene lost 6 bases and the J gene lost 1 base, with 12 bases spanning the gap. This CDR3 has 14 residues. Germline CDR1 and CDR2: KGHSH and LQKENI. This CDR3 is CASSPGLSQETQYF. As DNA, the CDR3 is TGTGCCAGCTCTCCGGGACTCAGCCAAGAGACCCAGTACTTC.

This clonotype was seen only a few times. In DNA, the CDR3 is TGTGCCAGCAGCTTGGTGGGACAGGGCCCACTAAGAGAGACCCAGTACTTC. As protein: CASSLVGQGPLRETQYF. The chain carries TRBV5-4 and TRBJ2-5; 9 positions match TRBD1. Germline loops: CDR1 SGHNT, CDR2 YYREEE (reference sequence). J was trimmed by 4 bases and V by 0 bases; bases with no gene match: 10. CDR3 length: 17 residues.

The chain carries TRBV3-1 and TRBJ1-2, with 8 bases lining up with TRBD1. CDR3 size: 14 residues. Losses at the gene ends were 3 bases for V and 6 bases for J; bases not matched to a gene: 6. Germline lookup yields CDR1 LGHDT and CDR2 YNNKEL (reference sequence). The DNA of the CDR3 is TGTGCCAGCAGCCAGGCAGGGGGCGCGGATGGCTACACCTTC. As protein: CASSQAGGADGYTF.

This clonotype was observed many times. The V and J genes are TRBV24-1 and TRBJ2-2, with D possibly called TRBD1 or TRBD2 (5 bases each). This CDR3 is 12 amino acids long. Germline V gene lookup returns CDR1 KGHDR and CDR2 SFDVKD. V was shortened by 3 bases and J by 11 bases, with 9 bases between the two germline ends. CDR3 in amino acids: CATSDAGAELFF. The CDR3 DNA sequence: TGTGCCACCAGTGATGCCGGGGCCGAGCTGTTTTTT.

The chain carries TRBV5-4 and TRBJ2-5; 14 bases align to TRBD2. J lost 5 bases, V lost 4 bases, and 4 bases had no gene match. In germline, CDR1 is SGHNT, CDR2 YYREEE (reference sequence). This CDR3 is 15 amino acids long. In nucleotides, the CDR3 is TGTGCCAGCAGCCGAGGACTAGCGGGGGGTGAGACCCAGTACTTC. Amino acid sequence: CASSRGLAGGETQYF.

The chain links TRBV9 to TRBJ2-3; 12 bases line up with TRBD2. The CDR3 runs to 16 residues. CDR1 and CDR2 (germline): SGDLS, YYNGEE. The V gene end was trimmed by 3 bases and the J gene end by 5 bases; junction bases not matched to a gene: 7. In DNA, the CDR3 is TGTGCCAGCAGCGGACTAGCGGGGGCCCCAGTAGATACGCAGTATTTT. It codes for CASSGLAGAPVDTQYF.

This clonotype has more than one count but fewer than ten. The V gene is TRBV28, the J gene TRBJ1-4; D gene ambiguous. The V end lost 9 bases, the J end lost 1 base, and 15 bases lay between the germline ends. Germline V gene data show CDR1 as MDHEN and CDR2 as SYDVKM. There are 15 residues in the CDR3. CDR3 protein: CASSTVRGTNEKLFF. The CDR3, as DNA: TGTGCCAGTAGTACCGTTCGGGGAACTAATGAAAAACTGTTTTTT.

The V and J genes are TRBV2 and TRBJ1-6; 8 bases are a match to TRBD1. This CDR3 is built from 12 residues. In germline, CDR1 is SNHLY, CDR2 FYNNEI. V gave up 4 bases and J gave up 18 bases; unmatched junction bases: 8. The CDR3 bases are TGTGCCAGCAGTGGAAGGACAGGGAGGGACCACTTT. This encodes CASSGRTGRDHF.